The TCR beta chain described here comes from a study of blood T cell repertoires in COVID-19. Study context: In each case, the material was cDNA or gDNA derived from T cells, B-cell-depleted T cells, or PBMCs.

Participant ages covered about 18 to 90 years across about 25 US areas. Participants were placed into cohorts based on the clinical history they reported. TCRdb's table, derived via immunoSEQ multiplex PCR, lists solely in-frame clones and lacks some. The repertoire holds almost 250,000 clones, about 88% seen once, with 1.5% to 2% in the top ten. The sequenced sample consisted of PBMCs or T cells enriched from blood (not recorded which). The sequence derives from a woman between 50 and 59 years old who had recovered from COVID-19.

The CDR3 DNA follows: TGTGCCAGCAGCATCGGGCTATGGATAGAGGGAAATGAGCAGTTCTTC. It encodes CASSIGLWIEGNEQFF. J is TRBJ2-1 and V is TRBV7-3; possible D gene TRBD2, 5 bases. CDR3 size: 16 residues. Looked up from germline, CDR1 is SGHTA and CDR2 is FQGTGA. V lost 5 bases to trimming and J lost 7 bases, with 21 bases between them.